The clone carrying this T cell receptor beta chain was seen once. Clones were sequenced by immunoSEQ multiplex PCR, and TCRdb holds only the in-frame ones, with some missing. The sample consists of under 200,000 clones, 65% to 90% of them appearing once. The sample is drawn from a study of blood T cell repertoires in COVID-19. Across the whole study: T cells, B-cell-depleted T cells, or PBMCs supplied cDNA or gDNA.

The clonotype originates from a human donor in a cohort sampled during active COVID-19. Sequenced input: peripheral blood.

This CDR3 is CASSYGQGSYGYTF. The CDR3 region has the DNA TGTGCCAGCAGTTACGGACAGGGGAGCTATGGCTACACCTTC. The gene calls are TRBV6-5 and TRBJ1-2, with 9 bases lining up with TRBD1. The CDR3 contains 14 residues. Germline assignment: CDR1 MNHEY and CDR2 SVGAGI. J was trimmed by 4 bases and V by 2 bases; bases with no gene match: 2.